Presented here are 26 T cell receptor beta chains from one specimen sequenced in a study of memory CD4+ T cells and cytomegalovirus serostatus. The sort gate was single viable CD3+CD4+CD8-CD45RO+ cells for memory CD4+ T cells. Generated by immunoSEQ multiplex PCR, the TCRdb table keeps only in-frame clones and is missing some. The data contain some 46,000 clones, around four fifths of them singletons. The sample was memory CD4+ T cells from blood. The receptors were gathered from an adult in good health and CMV-seronegative.

The V gene is TRBV5-5, the J gene TRBJ1-2; TRBD1 might be the D (6 bases). The CDR3 totals 14 residues. Per the germline V gene, CDR1 is SGHKS and CDR2 is YYEKEE (reference sequence). V gave up 3 bases and J gave up 3 bases, with 12 bases separating them. The CDR3 DNA follows: TGTGCCAGCAGCTCGGGGGGGCGCGACTATGGCTACACCTTC. It codes for CASSSGGRDYGYTF.

V is TRBV5-6 and J is TRBJ2-7, with 10 bases matching TRBD2. This CDR3 contains 17 residues. Per germline, CDR1 SGHDT and CDR2 YYEEEE. Losses at the gene ends were 4 bases for V and 4 bases for J; bases not matched to a gene: 14. CDR3 residues: CASSEASGGYAGYEQYF. CDR3 DNA: TGTGCCAGCAGCGAAGCTAGCGGGGGCTACGCCGGGTACGAGCAGTACTTC.

This clone was found a few times. This chain links TRBV7-2 with TRBJ1-1; TRBD1 matches 10 bases. V lost 4 bases and J lost 6; bases outside the gene matches: 14. Germline V gene data show CDR1 as SGHTA and CDR2 as FQGNSA. The CDR3 length is 17 residues. The CDR3 region is CASSSMTGGIRSAEAFF. The CDR3 nucleotides read TGTGCCAGCAGCTCGATGACAGGGGGCATCAGGTCCGCTGAAGCTTTCTTT.

CDR3 region: CASSPDRDTQYF. The CDR3 DNA follows: TGTGCCAGCAGCCCAGACAGAGATACGCAGTATTTT. The chain links TRBV7-2 to TRBJ2-3; perhaps TRBD1 as D (5 bases). The CDR3 is 12 amino acids. CDR1 and CDR2 (germline): SGHTA, FQGNSA. Trimming took 5 bases from V and 5 from J, leaving 8 bases between them.

The chain links TRBV7-2 to TRBJ1-6, with D tentatively TRBD1 (6 bases). Trimming cost V 5 bases and J 11 bases, with 16 bases left between them. This CDR3 region has 14 residues. The germline V gene encodes CDR1 SGHTA and CDR2 FQGNSA. This CDR3 reads CASSADSELTPLHF. DNA for the CDR3: TGTGCCAGCAGCGCGGACAGTGAGTTGACACCCCTCCACTTT.

This clone has just a few counts. The chain recombines TRBV7-2 with TRBJ1-2; 9 nucleotides line up with TRBD1. V shed 5 bases and J 7 bases; nucleotides not matched to a gene: 5. Germline CDR1 and CDR2: SGHTA and FQGNSA. The CDR3 is 13 amino acids. Here the CDR3 DNA reads TGTGCCAGCAGCCCACAGGGGGCGAGTGGCTACACCTTC. Encoded protein: CASSPQGASGYTF.

The V call is TRBV2, the J call TRBJ2-5; either TRBD1 or TRBD2 may fit D (5 bases each). Trimming took off 8 bases at V and 5 bases at J, with 18 bases between the two ends. CDR1 is SNHLY and CDR2 is FYNNEI in the germline V gene. This CDR3 has 14 amino acids. CDR3 amino acids: CASVLNWDGETQYF. The CDR3 nucleotides read TGTGCCAGCGTACTGAACTGGGACGGCGAGACCCAGTACTTC.

Only a few counts were recorded for this clone. This chain uses TRBV14 with TRBJ1-3; 7 bases align to TRBD1. The trim removed 5 bases at V and 0 bases at J, leaving 22 bases unmatched. This CDR3 is 21 amino acids long. Germline V lookup: CDR1 SGHDN, CDR2 FVKESK. CDR3 coding DNA: TGTGCCAGCAGCTCATTGGAATTGACGCCGGGACAGATTTTCTCTGGAAACACCATATATTTT. Its protein is CASSSLELTPGQIFSGNTIYF.

This sequence joins TRBV6-1 and TRBJ2-3; 10 bases match TRBD1. With 6 bases clipped from V and 4 bases from J, the junction kept 4 bases outside the gene matches. This CDR3 spans 14 amino acids. The germline gives CDR1 MNHNS, CDR2 SASEGT. This CDR3 reads CASSPGQGADTQYF. DNA for the CDR3: TGTGCCAGCAGCCCCGGACAGGGGGCAGATACGCAGTATTTT.

This clone was observed a single time. V is TRBV7-8 and J is TRBJ1-5; 9 nucleotides align to TRBD1. This CDR3 is built from 18 residues. V dropped 5 bases and J dropped 2; count of bases not matched to a gene: 13. Germline V gene lookup returns CDR1 SGHVS and CDR2 FQNEAQ. DNA of the CDR3: TGTGCCAGCAGCCCGTCGGACAGGGGACTGAGGGGCAATCAGCCCCAGCATTTT. This translates into CASSPSDRGLRGNQPQHF.

This clone showed up just a few times. The gene calls are TRBV9 and TRBJ1-6; maybe TRBD1 (5 bases). Germline CDR1 is SGDLS and CDR2 is YYNGEE. The length of the CDR3 is 15 residues. V lost 3 bases, J lost 1 base, and 8 bases lay in between. The CDR3 reads CASSAQGSYNSPLHF. The CDR3 DNA reads TGTGCCAGCAGCGCCCAGGGATCCTATAATTCACCCCTCCACTTT. The full variable domain, rest sourced from reference TRBV9 and TRBJ1-6, is DSGVTQTPKHLITATGQRVTLRCSPRSGDLSVYWYQQSLDQGLQFLIQYYNGEERAKGNILERFSAQQFPDLHSELNLSSLELGDSALYFCASSAQGSYNSPLHFGNGTRLTVT.

This chain uses TRBV5-5 with TRBJ2-7, with 9 bases aligning to TRBD1. CDR1 and CDR2 (germline): SGHKS, YYEKEE (reference sequence). Unmatched junction bases numbered 9, after V lost 7 bases and J lost 4 bases. The length of the CDR3 is 14 residues. The CDR3 DNA is TGTGCCAGCGGCCGGGGACAGGGAGGGTACGAGCAGTACTTC. Translated: CASGRGQGGYEQYF.

The chain combines TRBV6-1 with TRBJ2-7, with D uncertain. The CDR3 runs to 13 residues. The germline CDR1 and CDR2 sequences are MNHNS and SASEGT. Trimming pared 4 bases from V and 7 bases from J, leaving 14 bases between. The CDR3 here is CASSAPSIIEQYF. CDR3 coding DNA: TGTGCCAGCAGTGCGCCCTCGATCATAGAGCAGTACTTC.

The chain combines TRBV5-1 with TRBJ2-1; 7 nucleotides match TRBD1. This CDR3 has 16 residues. CDR1 is SGHRS, CDR2 YFSETQ, per germline. J was trimmed by 3 bases and V by 0 bases; bases with no gene match: 6. Written as DNA, the CDR3 is TGCGCCAGCAGCTTGGCAGGGACAGCTATCTACAATGAGCAGTTCTTC. Protein: CASSLAGTAIYNEQFF.

The chain combines TRBV20-1 with TRBJ2-7; TRBD1 matches at 7 bases. Germline V lookup: CDR1 DFQATT, CDR2 SNEGSKA (reference sequence). CDR3 length: 11 amino acids. With V trimmed by 4 bases and J by 6 bases, 3 bases remained unmatched. Here the CDR3 reads CSAMTGSEQYF. Here the CDR3 DNA reads TGCAGTGCTATGACAGGGTCCGAGCAGTACTTC.

The V and J genes are TRBV7-6 and TRBJ1-1; D possibly corresponds to TRBD1 (5 bases). Germline assignment: CDR1 SGHVS and CDR2 FNYEAQ. V lost 5 bases, J lost 4 bases, and 14 bases lay in between. The CDR3 sequence is 14 residues long. The CDR3 sequence is CASSARGGSTEAFF. CDR3 in DNA: TGTGCCAGCAGCGCCCGGGGGGGGTCCACTGAAGCTTTCTTT.

The chain carries TRBV19 and TRBJ2-3, with D perhaps matching TRBD2 (7 bases). The V gene's germline CDR1 is LNHDA and CDR2 SQIVND (reference sequence). The length of the CDR3 is 16 residues. The V and J ends lost 7 bases and 3 bases respectively, with 20 bases between them. The CDR3 region is CASTSAGAMGTDTQYF. The CDR3 bases are TGTGCCAGTACCTCCGCGGGGGCTATGGGGACAGATACGCAGTATTTT.

The rearrangement joins TRBV2 to TRBJ1-2; a possible D gene is TRBD1 (6 bases). CDR1 and CDR2 from the germline V gene are SNHLY and FYNNEI. The germline V and J ends were trimmed by 2 bases and 4 bases, with 8 bases remaining between them. The CDR3 loop spans 13 amino acids. The CDR3 DNA is TGTGCCAGCAGTGAAACAGGGACCTATGGCTACACCTTC. It encodes CASSETGTYGYTF.

The chain couples TRBV5-6 to TRBJ1-5; D is unclear. There are 14 residues in the CDR3. V dropped 0 bases and J dropped 0 bases, with 4 bases sitting between them. The germline CDR1 and CDR2 sequences are SGHDT and YYEEEE. The CDR3 spells CASSLVGSNQPQHF. CDR3 DNA: TGTGCCAGCAGCTTGGTAGGTAGCAATCAGCCCCAGCATTTT. The whole variable domain, remainder taken from reference TRBV5-6 and TRBJ1-5, is DAGVTQSPTHLIKTRGQQVTLRCSPKSGHDTVSWYQQALGQGPQFIFQYYEEEERQRGNFPDRFSGHQFPNYSSELNVNALLLGDSALYLCASSLVGSNQPQHFGDGTRLSIL.

The genes are TRBV6-1 and TRBJ2-7; tentatively, D is TRBD2 (6 bases). Per germline, CDR1 MNHNS and CDR2 SASEGT. CDR3 size: 15 residues. Trimming pared 1 base from V and 4 bases from J, leaving 14 bases between. The CDR3 DNA is TGTGCCAGCAGTGAAGGGGGGGTAATGGGATACGAGCAGTACTTC. Translated, it gives CASSEGGVMGYEQYF.

A few counts support this clone. CDR3 bases: TGTGCCAGCAGCCAGGACAGGGGGACACACTACGAGCAGTACTTC. This encodes CASSQDRGTHYEQYF. The rearrangement joins TRBV4-2 to TRBJ2-7; 10 bases fit TRBD1. Germline CDR1 is LGHNA and CDR2 is YNFKEQ. The trim removed 3 bases at V and 3 bases at J, leaving 5 bases unmatched. This CDR3 has 15 residues.

The chain carries TRBV15 and TRBJ2-5, with D perhaps TRBD2 (5 bases). V was cut by 5 bases and J by 3 bases, with 13 bases left in between. The CDR3 contains 14 residues. Germline V gene sequence: CDR1 LNHNV, CDR2 YYDKDF (reference sequence). CDR3: CATSAATGKETQYF. The CDR3 DNA sequence: TGTGCCACCAGCGCAGCGACGGGGAAAGAGACCCAGTACTTC.

The chain links TRBV10-3 to TRBJ1-1, with 9 bases fitting TRBD1. The germline CDR1 and CDR2 sequences are ENHRY and SYGVKD. The CDR3 runs to 18 residues. V dropped 0 bases and J dropped 0; count of bases not matched to a gene: 8. This chain's CDR3 is CAISESLTGGHLNTEAFF. Written as DNA, the CDR3 is TGTGCCATCAGTGAGTCGCTTACAGGGGGCCATCTGAACACTGAAGCTTTCTTT.

The gene calls are TRBV2 and TRBJ2-7, with D perhaps matching TRBD2 (6 bases). Germline V gives CDR1 SNHLY, CDR2 FYNNEI. The length of the CDR3 is 14 residues. V was shortened by 3 bases and J by 2 bases, with 11 bases between the two germline ends. The CDR3 DNA is TGTGCCAGCAGTGAGGTCGGGGGTACCTACGAGCAGTACTTC. Translating gives CASSEVGGTYEQYF.

In DNA, the CDR3 is TGTGCCAGCTCACCATCAACGGGGGCGGTCGCTGAAAAACTGTTTTTT. Translating gives CASSPSTGAVAEKLFF. The J gene is TRBJ1-4, the V gene TRBV18; perhaps TRBD1 as D (6 bases). This CDR3 has 16 amino acids. CDR1 and CDR2 (germline): KGHSH, LQKENI. V was pared by 2 bases and J by 7 bases, with 17 bases between.

The chain couples TRBV5-1 to TRBJ1-6, with 7 nucleotides matching TRBD1. V shed 3 bases, J shed 4 bases, and the junction held 7 bases outside the gene matches. Looked up from germline, CDR1 is SGHRS and CDR2 is YFSETQ. The CDR3 loop spans 16 amino acids. CDR3 region: CASSSYPGQYNSPLHF. As DNA, the CDR3 is TGCGCCAGCAGCTCGTACCCGGGACAGTATAATTCACCCCTCCACTTT.